This T cell receptor (beta chain) was retrieved from a study of OX40 agonist ivuxolimab in advanced cancers. Study-level information: In this trial design, patients received ivuxolimab intravenously at 0.01 to 10 mg/kg every 2 weeks. The eligibility criteria allowed prior anti-PD-1, anti-PD-L1 or anti-CTLA-4 therapy, and around 38% had some. Findings of the study overall: CD4+ and CD8+ blood T cells expanded clonally by week 6 at 0.1 to 3.0 mg/kg.

V was pared by 4 bases and J by 6 bases, with 12 bases between. This CDR3 region has 13 residues. Germline assignment: CDR1 PRHDT and CDR2 FYEKMQ (reference sequence). Profiling relied on immunoSEQ multiplex PCR, and the TCRdb table lists in-frame clones only, not all of them. The table records tens of thousands of clones, around 86% of them present only once. A remark on this clone: Its antigen is currently unknown.

The sample in question was CD4+ or CD8+ T cells sorted from blood, obtained in a trial of the OX40 agonist ivuxolimab. This clonotype originated in an adult with an advanced solid tumor such as melanoma, head and neck, liver or kidney cancer. This rearrangement joins TRBV13 to TRBJ1-2; D might be TRBD1 (6 bases). In DNA, the CDR3 is TGTGCCAGCAGCTCACAGGGACGGCATGGCTACACCTTC. Protein product: CASSSQGRHGYTF.